A single TCR beta chain is shown here with its context. This sample is drawn from a study of blood T cell repertoires in COVID-19. Study-wide context: The cDNA or gDNA used as material had been derived from T cells, B-cell-depleted T cells, or PBMCs.

The V and J ends lost 7 bases and 4 bases respectively, with 10 bases between them. The CDR3 spans 13 residues. Germline V gene lookup returns CDR1 MNHNY and CDR2 SVGAGI (reference sequence). In the original analysis: The authors estimated nucleated cell counts from reference gene primer amplification. Using immunoSEQ multiplex PCR, the repertoire was profiled, and TCRdb retains in-frame clones only, with some absent. V, J and clone size derive from that table, while D and trimming were established from the DNA sequence. The sample includes under 350,000 clones, roughly 91% of them seen just once. The sequenced sample was peripheral blood. V and J are TRBV6-6 and TRBJ2-2; D is perhaps TRBD1 (6 bases). This TCR derives from a man aged 35-49 years with acute or convalescent COVID-19. CDR3 nucleotide sequence: TGTGCCAGCATTAACAGGGTCACCGGGGAGCTGTTTTTT. Encoded protein: CASINRVTGELFF.